These T cell receptor beta chains were read from a single sample in a study of shared clonotypes between healthy human individuals. The method was immunoSEQ multiplex PCR; TCRdb's version includes in-frame clones alone and lacks a portion of them. In the table there are just over 2,000,000 clones, about 95% of which are singletons. The source material was naive CD8+ T cells sorted from blood. Source of these receptors: a man between 18 and 29 years old in good health. The CDR3 runs from the conserved cysteine through the conserved F or W. The order of the fields is V gene, clone size, J gene, D gene, CDR3 DNA, CDR3 protein. D genes are given only for firm matches. Only part of the rows carry a size: once, few, many, or a class if the clone is expanded.

V gene: TRBV6-5; clone size: NA; J gene: TRBJ2-2; D gene: NA; CDR3 DNA: TGTGCCAGCAGTTGGGGAGAGGGCACCGGGGAGCTGTTTTTT; CDR3 protein: CASSWGEGTGELFF
V gene: TRBV2; clone size: NA; J gene: TRBJ1-1; D gene: NA; CDR3 DNA: TGTGCCAGCAGGGCACAGAACACTGAAGCTTTCTTT; CDR3 protein: CASRAQNTEAFF
V gene: TRBV2; clone size: NA; J gene: TRBJ2-7; D gene: TRBD1; CDR3 DNA: TGTGCCAGCAGTGAGCCAGGGGGCTCCTACGAGCAGTACTTC; CDR3 protein: CASSEPGGSYEQYF
V gene: TRBV10-3; clone size: NA; J gene: TRBJ1-1; D gene: NA; CDR3 DNA: TGTGCCATCAGTGGATCAGGGTGGGACACTGAAGCTTTCTTT; CDR3 protein: CAISGSGWDTEAFF
V gene: TRBV27; clone size: NA; J gene: TRBJ2-5; D gene: TRBD2; CDR3 DNA: TGTGCCAGCAGTTTGATTGGGGTAGCGGGGCTCCAAGAGACCCAGTACTTC; CDR3 protein: CASSLIGVAGLQETQYF
V gene: TRBV21-1; clone size: NA; J gene: TRBJ2-1; D gene: NA; CDR3 DNA: TGTGCCAGCAGCGCCGGGGGAGTAGCGGGGTACAATGAGCAGTTCTTC; CDR3 protein: CASSAGGVAGYNEQFF
V gene: TRBV2; clone size: NA; J gene: TRBJ1-4; D gene: NA; CDR3 DNA: TGTGCCAGCATCCTAACAGGGCCATGGGATAATGAAAAACTGTTTTTT; CDR3 protein: CASILTGPWDNEKLFF
V gene: TRBV7-8; clone size: NA; J gene: TRBJ2-7; D gene: TRBD2; CDR3 DNA: TGTGCCAGCAGCTTACAACTAGCGGGACCATCCTACGAGCAGTACTTC; CDR3 protein: CASSLQLAGPSYEQYF
V gene: TRBV10-3; clone size: NA; J gene: TRBJ2-5; D gene: TRBD2; CDR3 DNA: TGTGCCATCAGTGAACTAGCGGTCCAAGGGGGAGAGACCCAGTACTTC; CDR3 protein: CAISELAVQGGETQYF
V gene: TRBV5-1; clone size: NA; J gene: TRBJ2-7; D gene: TRBD1; CDR3 DNA: TGCGCCAGCAGCTTGTCGGGACAGGGCACCTACGAGCAGTACTTC; CDR3 protein: CASSLSGQGTYEQYF
V gene: TRBV5-1; clone size: NA; J gene: TRBJ2-3; D gene: NA; CDR3 DNA: TGCGCCAGCAGGGGGGAAGATACGCAGTATTTT; CDR3 protein: CASRGEDTQYF
V gene: TRBV2; clone size: once; J gene: TRBJ2-3; D gene: TRBD2; CDR3 DNA: TGTGCCAGCAGTGATGAGCTGTTTGGGACTAGTCGCACAGATACGCAGTATTTT; CDR3 protein: CASSDELFGTSRTDTQYF
V gene: TRBV6-1; clone size: NA; J gene: TRBJ2-7; D gene: NA; CDR3 DNA: TGTGCCAGCAGTGAAGGCCCAGCCCTCATCTACGAGCAGTACTTC; CDR3 protein: CASSEGPALIYEQYF
V gene: TRBV19; clone size: NA; J gene: TRBJ2-7; D gene: TRBD1; CDR3 DNA: TGTGCCAGTAGTATAATTCCGGGACAGGGAAAATACGAGCAGTACTTC; CDR3 protein: CASSIIPGQGKYEQYF
V gene: TRBV7-9; clone size: NA; J gene: TRBJ1-6; D gene: TRBD1; CDR3 DNA: TGTGCCAGCCACGGGACAGGGGCCTCTATTTCTTCACCCCTCCACTTT; CDR3 protein: CASHGTGASISSPLHF
V gene: TRBV5-4; clone size: NA; J gene: TRBJ2-7; D gene: NA; CDR3 DNA: TGTGCCAGCAGCTCCTGGACCGACTCCTACGAGCAGTACTTC; CDR3 protein: CASSSWTDSYEQYF
V gene: TRBV4-3; clone size: NA; J gene: TRBJ2-1; D gene: TRBD2; CDR3 DNA: TGCGCCAGCAGCCAGAGGAATAGCGGGTTCAATGAGCAGTTCTTC; CDR3 protein: CASSQRNSGFNEQFF
V gene: TRBV7-8; clone size: NA; J gene: TRBJ2-3; D gene: TRBD2; CDR3 DNA: TGTGCCAGCAGCCGAGTAACAGAAGCGGGGGGGTACACAGATACGCAGTATTTT; CDR3 protein: CASSRVTEAGGYTDTQYF
V gene: TRBV5-6; clone size: NA; J gene: TRBJ1-1; D gene: TRBD1; CDR3 DNA: TGTGCCAGCAGCTTGTGGACAGGGGCGGCCACTGAAGCTTTCTTT; CDR3 protein: CASSLWTGAATEAFF
V gene: TRBV9; clone size: NA; J gene: TRBJ1-1; D gene: NA; CDR3 DNA: TGTGCCAGCAGCCCTGGGACCAAGATGAGCACTGAAGCTTTCTTT; CDR3 protein: CASSPGTKMSTEAFF
V gene: TRBV28; clone size: NA; J gene: TRBJ1-3; D gene: NA; CDR3 DNA: TGTGCCAGCAGTTTAGGGCGGGAGGCGGTTGGAAACACCATATATTTT; CDR3 protein: CASSLGREAVGNTIYF
V gene: TRBV4-1; clone size: few; J gene: TRBJ1-4; D gene: NA; CDR3 DNA: TGCGCCAGCAGCCAAGATACGGGGGCGCGTAATGAAAAACTGTTTTTT; CDR3 protein: CASSQDTGARNEKLFF
V gene: TRBV7-9; clone size: NA; J gene: TRBJ2-2; D gene: NA; CDR3 DNA: TGTGCCAGCGACGAGCACACCGGGGAGCTGTTTTTT; CDR3 protein: CASDEHTGELFF
V gene: TRBV4-1; clone size: NA; J gene: TRBJ1-2; D gene: NA; CDR3 DNA: TGCGCCAGCAGCCAAGATCTTGAGACAGCCACCAACTATGGCTACACCTTC; CDR3 protein: CASSQDLETATNYGYTF
V gene: TRBV28; clone size: NA; J gene: TRBJ2-1; D gene: NA; CDR3 DNA: TGTGCCAGCAGTGGGTTTACCGGGAGCTCCTACAATGAGCAGTTCTTC; CDR3 protein: CASSGFTGSSYNEQFF
V gene: TRBV7-6; clone size: NA; J gene: TRBJ2-7; D gene: NA; CDR3 DNA: TGTGCCAGCAGCTTAGAGGCGGGAACCAACTACGAGCAGTACTTC; CDR3 protein: CASSLEAGTNYEQYF
V gene: TRBV29-1; clone size: NA; J gene: TRBJ2-7; D gene: TRBD1; CDR3 DNA: TGCAGCGCCCAGACAGGGAGAGGTTACGAGCAGTACTTC; CDR3 protein: CSAQTGRGYEQYF
V gene: TRBV6-1; clone size: NA; J gene: TRBJ2-7; D gene: NA; CDR3 DNA: TGTGCCAGCAGGGACACAGGCTACGAGCAGTACTTC; CDR3 protein: CASRDTGYEQYF
V gene: TRBV6-6; clone size: NA; J gene: TRBJ1-6; D gene: NA; CDR3 DNA: TGTGCCAGCAGTTACTCGGAGACAGGTTATTCACCCCTCCACTTT; CDR3 protein: CASSYSETGYSPLHF
V gene: TRBV5-1; clone size: once; J gene: TRBJ2-1; D gene: TRBD2; CDR3 DNA: TGCGCCAGCAGCTTGGGGACTAGCGGGAGGGCCGACGGTGAGCAGTTCTTC; CDR3 protein: CASSLGTSGRADGEQFF
V gene: TRBV30; clone size: NA; J gene: TRBJ2-3; D gene: TRBD2; CDR3 DNA: TGTGCCTGGAGTGAGACTAGCAACACAGATACGCAGTATTTT; CDR3 protein: CAWSETSNTDTQYF
V gene: TRBV30; clone size: NA; J gene: TRBJ2-5; D gene: NA; CDR3 DNA: TGTGCCTGGAGTGTACTTGTGGGAGAGACCCAGTACTTC; CDR3 protein: CAWSVLVGETQYF
V gene: TRBV7-2; clone size: NA; J gene: TRBJ2-7; D gene: TRBD1; CDR3 DNA: TGTGCCAGCAGCTTCGGGACAGGGGTTTACGAGCAGTACTTC; CDR3 protein: CASSFGTGVYEQYF
V gene: TRBV7-9; clone size: NA; J gene: TRBJ2-5; D gene: TRBD1; CDR3 DNA: TGTGCCAGCCTCCCTCCGGGGACAGAATTTCAAGAGACCCAGTACTTC; CDR3 protein: CASLPPGTEFQETQYF
V gene: TRBV7-9; clone size: NA; J gene: TRBJ2-5; D gene: TRBD1; CDR3 DNA: TGTGCCAGCAGCCACCCGGGACAGGAAGAGACCCAGTACTTC; CDR3 protein: CASSHPGQEETQYF
V gene: TRBV5-6; clone size: NA; J gene: TRBJ2-7; D gene: TRBD1; CDR3 DNA: TGTGCCAGCAGCCCAGGAGGACAGGGGAAAACATACGAGCAGTACTTC; CDR3 protein: CASSPGGQGKTYEQYF
V gene: TRBV7-9; clone size: NA; J gene: TRBJ2-1; D gene: NA; CDR3 DNA: TGTGCCAGCAGCCCTTCGAGGGTCGATGTCGGGTATGAGCAGTTCTTC; CDR3 protein: CASSPSRVDVGYEQFF
V gene: TRBV6-6; clone size: NA; J gene: TRBJ1-1; D gene: TRBD1; CDR3 DNA: TGTGCCAGCAGTTACTGGGACAGTGAGGGCACTGAAGCTTTCTTT; CDR3 protein: CASSYWDSEGTEAFF
V gene: TRBV4-1; clone size: once; J gene: TRBJ2-7; D gene: NA; CDR3 DNA: TGCGCCAGCAGCCAAGCGCACAGCTACGAGCAGTACTTC; CDR3 protein: CASSQAHSYEQYF
V gene: TRBV30; clone size: few; J gene: TRBJ1-1; D gene: NA; CDR3 DNA: TGTGCCTGGAGTGTGACGGGGTTCACTGAAGCTTTCTTT; CDR3 protein: CAWSVTGFTEAFF
V gene: TRBV18; clone size: NA; J gene: TRBJ2-3; D gene: NA; CDR3 DNA: TGTGCCAGCTCAAGTGAAGATACGCAGTATTTT; CDR3 protein: CASSSEDTQYF
V gene: TRBV6-1; clone size: NA; J gene: TRBJ2-7; D gene: TRBD2; CDR3 DNA: TGTGCCAGCACCCAAAGGGGCGGGAGCTACGAGCAGTACTTC; CDR3 protein: CASTQRGGSYEQYF